This T cell receptor (beta chain) was sequenced for a study of shared clonotypes between healthy human individuals. Study conclusions and caveats: Naive subsets generally exceeded memory subsets in estimated richness.

Deep was the level used in running the assay. The table came from immunoSEQ multiplex PCR; TCRdb's copy has only in-frame clones and leaves some out. The sample holds around 700,000 clones, around 74% seen once. About this clone: The antigen is not known.

From CD4+ cells came CD45RA+ naive and CD45RA-negative memory subsets. CDR1 is SGHRS and CDR2 is YFSETQ in the germline V gene. The CDR3 is 15 residues long. The V gene lost 3 bases and the J gene lost 4 bases, with 14 bases spanning the gap. This TCR was recovered from a woman aged 25 to 39 in good health. Sequences were obtained from memory CD4+ T cells sorted from blood. Subset given: CD45RA-negative fraction. The gene calls are TRBV5-1 and TRBJ2-1; D is undetermined. The CDR3 nucleotides read TGCGCCAGCAGCTCGTCTTCTAACTTATACAATGAGCAGTTCTTC. Its translation is CASSSSSNLYNEQFF.